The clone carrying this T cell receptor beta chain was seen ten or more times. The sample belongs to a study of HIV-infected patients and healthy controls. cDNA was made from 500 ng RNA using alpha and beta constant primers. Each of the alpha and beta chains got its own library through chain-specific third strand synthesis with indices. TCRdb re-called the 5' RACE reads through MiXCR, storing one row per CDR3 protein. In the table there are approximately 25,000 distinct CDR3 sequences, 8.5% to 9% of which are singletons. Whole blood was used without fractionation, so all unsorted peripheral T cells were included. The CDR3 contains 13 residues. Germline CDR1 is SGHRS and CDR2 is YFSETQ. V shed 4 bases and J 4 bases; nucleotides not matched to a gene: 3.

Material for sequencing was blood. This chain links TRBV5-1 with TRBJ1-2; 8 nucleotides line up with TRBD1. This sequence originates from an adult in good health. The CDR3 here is CASSGGTGYGYTF. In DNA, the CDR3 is TGCGCCAGCAGCGGAGGGACAGGCTATGGCTACACCTTC. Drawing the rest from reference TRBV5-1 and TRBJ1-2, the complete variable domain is KAGVTQTPRYLIKTRGQQVTLSCSPISGHRSVSWYQQTPGQGLQFLFEYFSETQRNKGNFPGRFSGRQFSNSRSEMNVSTLELGDSALYLCASSGGTGYGYTFGSGTRLTVV.